Listed here is a single TCR beta chain. This beta chain was picked up by a library intended for alpha chains and is off target, so its count carries little meaning. V was clipped by 2 bases and J by 3 bases, with 6 bases between them. The germline V gene encodes CDR1 SEHNR and CDR2 FQNEAQ (reference sequence). The CDR3 is 13 residues long. TCRdb redid the calling of the RT-PCR reads with MiXCR, one entry per CDR3 protein. The sample includes 300 to 350 distinct CDR3 sequences, about 85% seen only once; the top ten take roughly 10%. The chain links TRBV7-9 to TRBJ2-3, with unresolved D. The clonotype was recovered from a female donor with primary Sjogren's syndrome. The sequencing sample was made of memory CD4+ T cells from salivary gland. CDR3 in DNA: TGTGCCAGCAGCTTACTGGGGACAGATACGCAGTATTTT. This gives the protein CASSLLGTDTQYF.